This is a list of T cell receptor beta chains from one sample in a study of blood T cell repertoires in COVID-19. Generated by immunoSEQ multiplex PCR, the TCRdb table keeps only in-frame clones and is missing some. This repertoire shows about 280,000 clones, roughly 86% found once; its top ten account for 1%. Sequenced input: PBMCs or T cells enriched from blood (not recorded which). All receptors come from a woman younger than 45 who had recovered from COVID-19. The CDR3 runs from the conserved cysteine through the conserved F or W. Each record gives: D gene, V gene, clone size, J gene, CDR3 protein, CDR3 DNA. The D gene is left open where the match is weak. For some rows the clone size is stated as once, few or many, or as a class when expanded; others skip it.

d_gene: TRBD1; v_gene: TRBV7-9; abundance: .; j_gene: TRBJ1-3; CDR3aa: CASSRQGQDSGNTIYF; CDR3nt: TGTGCCAGCAGCCGCCAGGGACAGGACTCTGGAAACACCATATATTTT
d_gene: .; v_gene: TRBV3-1/TRBV3-2; abundance: .; j_gene: TRBJ1-3; CDR3aa: CASSQVLPSGNTIYF; CDR3nt: TGTGCCAGCAGCCAGGTACTCCCCTCTGGAAACACCATATATTTT
d_gene: .; v_gene: TRBV7-9; abundance: .; j_gene: TRBJ1-4; CDR3aa: CASSLDAGNNEKLFF; CDR3nt: TGTGCCAGCAGCTTAGACGCAGGAAATAATGAAAAACTGTTTTTT
d_gene: .; v_gene: TRBV11-2; abundance: once; j_gene: TRBJ2-5; CDR3aa: CASSLGGGHSAQYF; CDR3nt: TGTGCCAGCAGCTTAGGGGGAGGCCATTCGGCCCAGTACTTC
d_gene: .; v_gene: TRBV27; abundance: .; j_gene: TRBJ1-1; CDR3aa: CASRDPGWGTEAFF; CDR3nt: TGTGCCAGCAGAGATCCAGGGTGGGGCACTGAAGCTTTCTTT
d_gene: .; v_gene: TRBV18; abundance: .; j_gene: TRBJ2-7; CDR3aa: CASSPAGLSYEQYF; CDR3nt: TGTGCCAGCTCACCAGCGGGACTCTCCTACGAGCAGTACTTC
d_gene: .; v_gene: TRBV9; abundance: .; j_gene: TRBJ1-3; CDR3aa: CASSRNRVTSGNTIYF; CDR3nt: TGTGCCAGCAGCCGAAACAGGGTAACCTCTGGAAACACCATATATTTT
d_gene: .; v_gene: TRBV20-1; abundance: few; j_gene: TRBJ1-2; CDR3aa: CSLLLYGYTF; CDR3nt: TGCAGTCTCCTTTTATATGGCTACACCTTC
d_gene: .; v_gene: TRBV5-6; abundance: .; j_gene: TRBJ1-5; CDR3aa: CASSSRRRNQHF; CDR3nt: TGTGCCAGCAGCTCACGACGGAGGAACCAGCATTTT
d_gene: .; v_gene: TRBV4-3; abundance: few; j_gene: TRBJ1-6; CDR3aa: CASSQDEAGAGSPLHF; CDR3nt: TGCGCCAGCAGCCAAGATGAGGCGGGCGCCGGGTCACCCCTCCACTTT
d_gene: .; v_gene: TRBV4-1; abundance: .; j_gene: TRBJ1-5; CDR3aa: CASSQEEGSQPQHF; CDR3nt: TGCGCCAGCAGCCAAGAGGAGGGAAGTCAGCCCCAGCATTTT
d_gene: .; v_gene: TRBV5-8; abundance: .; j_gene: TRBJ1-1; CDR3aa: CASNWGTDFAEAFF; CDR3nt: TGTGCCAGCAACTGGGGCACAGATTTCGCTGAAGCTTTCTTT
d_gene: .; v_gene: TRBV9; abundance: .; j_gene: TRBJ2-3; CDR3aa: CASRAPTEDTQYF; CDR3nt: TGTGCCAGCAGAGCCCCCACGGAGGATACGCAGTATTTT
d_gene: .; v_gene: TRBV28; abundance: .; j_gene: TRBJ1-1; CDR3aa: CASRGPGGPTEAFF; CDR3nt: TGTGCCAGCCGAGGGCCGGGGGGTCCCACTGAAGCTTTCTTT
d_gene: TRBD1; v_gene: TRBV4-1; abundance: .; j_gene: TRBJ1-1; CDR3aa: CASSGQGNGTF; CDR3nt: TGCGCCAGTTCCGGACAGGGGAATGGGACTTTT
d_gene: TRBD2; v_gene: TRBV11-2; abundance: .; j_gene: TRBJ2-7; CDR3aa: CASSLIRIAGEREQYF; CDR3nt: TGTGCCAGCAGCTTAATTCGGATAGCGGGCGAACGCGAGCAGTACTTC
d_gene: .; v_gene: TRBV11-3; abundance: few; j_gene: TRBJ1-1; CDR3aa: CASSPGGEAFF; CDR3nt: TGTGCCAGCAGTCCCGGGGGGGAAGCTTTCTTT
d_gene: TRBD2; v_gene: TRBV4-1; abundance: once; j_gene: TRBJ2-3; CDR3aa: CASNLVGGELAGTDTQYF; CDR3nt: TGCGCCAGCAACCTAGTAGGGGGTGAGCTAGCGGGGACAGATACGCAGTATTTT
d_gene: .; v_gene: TRBV4-1; abundance: .; j_gene: TRBJ2-3; CDR3aa: CASSQPLALTDTQYF; CDR3nt: TGCGCCAGCAGCCAACCGCTAGCGCTCACAGATACGCAGTATTTT
d_gene: TRBD2; v_gene: TRBV5-1; abundance: .; j_gene: TRBJ2-3; CDR3aa: CASSLGPSGTFPRATDTQYF; CDR3nt: TGCGCCAGCAGCTTGGGTCCTAGCGGGACGTTCCCAAGGGCGACAGATACGCAGTATTTT
d_gene: TRBD1; v_gene: TRBV5-1; abundance: .; j_gene: TRBJ1-2; CDR3aa: CASSLGDSSNYGYTF; CDR3nt: TGCGCCAGCAGCTTGGGGGACAGCTCCAACTATGGCTACACCTTC
d_gene: TRBD2; v_gene: TRBV7-9; abundance: .; j_gene: TRBJ2-7; CDR3aa: CASSQGLAGEMVYEQYF; CDR3nt: TGTGCCAGCAGCCAAGGACTAGCGGGAGAAATGGTCTACGAGCAGTACTTC
d_gene: TRBD1; v_gene: TRBV9; abundance: .; j_gene: TRBJ1-2; CDR3aa: CASSVGGGVSYGYTF; CDR3nt: TGTGCCAGCAGCGTAGGAGGGGGCGTTTCATATGGCTACACCTTC
d_gene: TRBD1; v_gene: TRBV2; abundance: once; j_gene: TRBJ1-2; CDR3aa: CASPPGQGTGYTF; CDR3nt: TGTGCCAGCCCACCGGGACAGGGGACGGGCTACACCTTC
d_gene: TRBD1; v_gene: TRBV2; abundance: .; j_gene: TRBJ1-1; CDR3aa: CASSAGQGLRNTEAFF; CDR3nt: TGTGCCAGCAGTGCTGGACAGGGGCTCCGGAACACTGAAGCTTTCTTT
d_gene: TRBD1; v_gene: TRBV28; abundance: .; j_gene: TRBJ1-2; CDR3aa: CASGTGLLVGYTF; CDR3nt: TGTGCCAGCGGGACAGGACTTCTAGTCGGCTACACCTTC
d_gene: TRBD1; v_gene: TRBV10-3; abundance: few; j_gene: TRBJ1-2; CDR3aa: CAIRGDSLYGYTF; CDR3nt: TGTGCCATCAGAGGGGACAGCCTCTATGGCTACACCTTC
d_gene: TRBD1; v_gene: TRBV7-4; abundance: .; j_gene: TRBJ1-5; CDR3aa: CARPGTESNQPQHF; CDR3nt: TGTGCCAGACCCGGGACAGAGAGCAATCAGCCCCAGCATTTT
d_gene: TRBD1; v_gene: TRBV9; abundance: .; j_gene: TRBJ2-3; CDR3aa: CASSVTGDDTQYF; CDR3nt: TGTGCCAGCAGCGTCACAGGGGACGATACGCAGTATTTT
d_gene: .; v_gene: TRBV27; abundance: .; j_gene: TRBJ1-4; CDR3aa: CASSAGGASEKLFF; CDR3nt: TGTGCCAGCAGTGCGGGGGGGGCTAGTGAAAAACTGTTTTTT
d_gene: .; v_gene: TRBV18; abundance: .; j_gene: TRBJ2-7; CDR3aa: CASSPDSPHEQYF; CDR3nt: TGTGCCAGCTCACCGGACAGCCCCCACGAGCAGTACTTC
d_gene: TRBD1; v_gene: TRBV7-2; abundance: few; j_gene: TRBJ1-2; CDR3aa: CASSLDRGRSYTF; CDR3nt: TGTGCCAGCAGCCTGGACAGGGGTAGGAGCTACACCTTC
d_gene: .; v_gene: TRBV27; abundance: .; j_gene: TRBJ1-2; CDR3aa: CASSPADSFYGYTF; CDR3nt: TGTGCCAGCAGTCCCGCGGACAGCTTCTATGGCTACACCTTC
d_gene: .; v_gene: TRBV6-2/TRBV6-3; abundance: once; j_gene: TRBJ1-2; CDR3aa: CASSYSPGLGGTNYGYTF; CDR3nt: TGTGCCAGCAGTTACTCGCCCGGACTAGGGGGGACTAACTATGGCTACACCTTC
d_gene: .; v_gene: TRBV20-1; abundance: .; j_gene: TRBJ1-6; CDR3aa: CSASRHSPLHF; CDR3nt: TGCAGTGCTAGCAGGCATTCACCCCTCCACTTT
d_gene: TRBD1; v_gene: TRBV5-1; abundance: .; j_gene: TRBJ1-1; CDR3aa: CASSTGTGGAADTEAFF; CDR3nt: TGCGCCAGCAGCACGGGGACAGGGGGCGCAGCGGACACTGAAGCTTTCTTT
d_gene: .; v_gene: TRBV2; abundance: .; j_gene: TRBJ1-4; CDR3aa: CASSDPWDWGSNEKLFF; CDR3nt: TGTGCCAGCAGTGATCCTTGGGACTGGGGATCTAATGAAAAACTGTTTTTT
d_gene: .; v_gene: TRBV19; abundance: once; j_gene: TRBJ1-4; CDR3aa: CASSQYLTLNEKLFF; CDR3nt: TGTGCCAGTAGCCAATACTTGACTCTTAATGAAAAACTGTTTTTT
d_gene: .; v_gene: TRBV3-1/TRBV3-2; abundance: once; j_gene: TRBJ1-6; CDR3aa: CASSQDLESPLHF; CDR3nt: TGTGCCAGCAGCCAAGATCTTGAGTCACCCCTCCACTTT
d_gene: TRBD1; v_gene: TRBV5-4; abundance: .; j_gene: TRBJ1-2; CDR3aa: CASRGRGGQGFYGYTF; CDR3nt: TGTGCCAGCAGGGGACGAGGGGGACAGGGGTTCTATGGCTACACCTTC
d_gene: .; v_gene: TRBV5-1; abundance: .; j_gene: TRBJ1-4; CDR3aa: CASSFGASEKLFF; CDR3nt: TGCGCCAGCAGCTTTGGGGCGAGTGAAAAACTGTTTTTT
d_gene: TRBD1; v_gene: TRBV7-3; abundance: .; j_gene: TRBJ2-3; CDR3aa: CASSPGGPDTQYF; CDR3nt: TGTGCCAGCAGCCCAGGGGGCCCAGATACGCAGTATTTT
d_gene: TRBD2; v_gene: TRBV6-2/TRBV6-3; abundance: .; j_gene: TRBJ2-1; CDR3aa: CASSPGTSGSEEQFF; CDR3nt: TGTGCCAGCAGTCCCGGGACTAGCGGGAGTGAGGAGCAGTTCTTC
d_gene: TRBD1; v_gene: TRBV13; abundance: .; j_gene: TRBJ2-7; CDR3aa: CASSLNRGIRAYEQYF; CDR3nt: TGTGCCAGCAGCTTGAACAGGGGGATTCGGGCCTACGAGCAGTACTTC
d_gene: .; v_gene: TRBV18; abundance: .; j_gene: TRBJ2-7; CDR3aa: CASSPLPSDYEQYF; CDR3nt: TGTGCCAGCTCACCACTCCCGAGCGACTACGAGCAGTACTTC
d_gene: TRBD1; v_gene: TRBV28; abundance: .; j_gene: TRBJ2-7; CDR3aa: CASSLSDRGGYEQYF; CDR3nt: TGTGCCAGCAGTTTATCGGACAGGGGCGGATACGAGCAGTACTTC
d_gene: .; v_gene: TRBV29-1; abundance: .; j_gene: TRBJ1-2; CDR3aa: CSVVANNYGYTF; CDR3nt: TGCAGCGTTGTAGCGAATAACTATGGCTACACCTTC
d_gene: .; v_gene: TRBV7-6; abundance: .; j_gene: TRBJ2-3; CDR3aa: CASSLKLPGQTSTDTQYF; CDR3nt: TGTGCCAGCAGCCTGAAGCTACCGGGACAAACAAGCACAGATACGCAGTATTTT
d_gene: TRBD1; v_gene: TRBV25-1; abundance: .; j_gene: TRBJ2-5; CDR3aa: CASPHGLGQQETQYF; CDR3nt: TGTGCCAGCCCCCACGGTCTGGGACAGCAAGAGACCCAGTACTTC
d_gene: .; v_gene: TRBV11-3; abundance: .; j_gene: TRBJ1-4; CDR3aa: CASRSGQGEKLFF; CDR3nt: TGTGCCAGCAGGTCAGGACAAGGGGAAAAACTGTTTTTT
d_gene: .; v_gene: TRBV3-1/TRBV3-2; abundance: .; j_gene: TRBJ1-2; CDR3aa: CASSQDTVGASF; CDR3nt: TGTGCCAGCAGCCAAGATACGGTGGGGGCCTCGTTC
d_gene: .; v_gene: TRBV5-1; abundance: .; j_gene: TRBJ2-3; CDR3aa: CASSLAQSTDTQYF; CDR3nt: TGCGCCAGCAGCTTGGCACAGAGCACAGATACGCAGTATTTT
d_gene: .; v_gene: TRBV24-1; abundance: .; j_gene: TRBJ2-3; CDR3aa: CATPGADTQYF; CDR3nt: TGTGCCACTCCGGGGGCAGATACGCAGTATTTT